Listed below are T cell receptor beta chains from one sample, sequenced in a study of response to subunit inactivated influenza vaccine. A single record per CDR3 protein comes from TCRdb applying MiXCR to the RT-PCR reads. The sample records roughly 630,000 distinct CDR3 sequences, 12% to 15% being singletons. Specimen: PBMCs from blood, collected 14 days before vaccination. These receptors originate from a man aged 50 or older who received an inactivated influenza vaccine. Both conserved end residues are part of each CDR3. A D gene is named only where the DNA matches it firmly. The size of a clone is reported for some rows only, either as once, few or many, or as a class for expanded clones.

j_gene: TRBJ1-1; abundance: few; d_gene: NA; v_gene: TRBV6-1; CDR3nt: TGTGCCAGCAGTGGACGGAAGAGGGACACTGAAGCTTTCTTT; CDR3aa: CASSGRKRDTEAFF
j_gene: TRBJ1-6; abundance: many; d_gene: TRBD1; v_gene: TRBV6-5; CDR3nt: TGTGCCAGCAGTTACTTACAGGGGAATTCACCCCTCCACTTT; CDR3aa: CASSYLQGNSPLHF
j_gene: TRBJ2-5; abundance: many; d_gene: TRBD1; v_gene: TRBV5-1; CDR3nt: TGTGCCAGCAGCACTGGACAGGGGGGAGAGACCCAGTACTTC; CDR3aa: CASSTGQGGETQYF
j_gene: TRBJ2-1; abundance: NA; d_gene: TRBD2; v_gene: TRBV12-3/TRBV12-4; CDR3nt: TGTGCCAGCAAGGGGTCCGGGGGGGCTTGGAATGAGCAGTTCTTC; CDR3aa: CASKGSGGAWNEQFF
j_gene: TRBJ1-4; abundance: NA; d_gene: NA; v_gene: TRBV5-1; CDR3nt: TGCGCCAGCAGCCAAAACGTGGGATTAAACGAAAAACTGTTTTTT; CDR3aa: CASSQNVGLNEKLFF
j_gene: TRBJ2-7; abundance: few; d_gene: TRBD1; v_gene: TRBV25-1; CDR3nt: TGTGCCACTACCGCAGGGGGACGAAAGTACTTC; CDR3aa: CATTAGGRKYF
j_gene: TRBJ2-3; abundance: few; d_gene: NA; v_gene: TRBV20-1; CDR3nt: TGCAGTGCTAGCGGCTTAGCCACAGATACGCAGTATTTT; CDR3aa: CSASGLATDTQYF
j_gene: TRBJ2-1; abundance: NA; d_gene: NA; v_gene: TRBV3-1; CDR3nt: TGTGCCAGCAGCCAAGATGTGGCCCTGGGGAGCAATGAGCAGTTCTTC; CDR3aa: CASSQDVALGSNEQFF
j_gene: TRBJ1-2; abundance: NA; d_gene: NA; v_gene: TRBV6-5; CDR3nt: TGTGCCAGCAGTTACTCATACGGAGACTATGGCTACACCTTC; CDR3aa: CASSYSYGDYGYTF
j_gene: TRBJ1-3; abundance: NA; d_gene: TRBD1; v_gene: TRBV3-1; CDR3nt: TGTGCCAGCAGCACTATTTGGGACAGTCTCCCTGGAAACACCATATATTTT; CDR3aa: CASSTIWDSLPGNTIYF
j_gene: TRBJ2-2; abundance: NA; d_gene: TRBD1; v_gene: TRBV5-1; CDR3nt: TGCGCCAGCAGCCTACGAGGACAGGGGATGAACACCGGGGAGCTGTTTTTT; CDR3aa: CASSLRGQGMNTGELFF
j_gene: TRBJ2-3; abundance: few; d_gene: TRBD1; v_gene: TRBV7-9; CDR3nt: TGTGCCAGCAGCTTTTTCACAGGGGGCAGTGGAGATACGCAGTATTTT; CDR3aa: CASSFFTGGSGDTQYF
j_gene: TRBJ2-5; abundance: few; d_gene: NA; v_gene: TRBV5-1; CDR3nt: TGCGCCAGCAGGTTGGGCCAGAACAAAGAGACCCAGTACTTC; CDR3aa: CASRLGQNKETQYF
j_gene: TRBJ2-7; abundance: few; d_gene: TRBD2; v_gene: TRBV7-2; CDR3nt: TGTGCCAGCAGCTTACAGACTAGCGGGGTCTACGAGCAGTACTTC; CDR3aa: CASSLQTSGVYEQYF
j_gene: TRBJ2-4; abundance: few; d_gene: TRBD2; v_gene: TRBV12-3/TRBV12-4; CDR3nt: TGTGCCAGCAGTTTTAAGGGAAGCGGGGCACTAGCCAAAAACATTCAGTACTTC; CDR3aa: CASSFKGSGALAKNIQYF
j_gene: TRBJ2-1; abundance: NA; d_gene: TRBD1; v_gene: TRBV7-2; CDR3nt: TGTGCCAGCAGCTTAGTTGGACAGGTTTACAATGAGCAGTTCTTC; CDR3aa: CASSLVGQVYNEQFF
j_gene: TRBJ2-5; abundance: few; d_gene: TRBD2; v_gene: TRBV18; CDR3nt: TGTGCCAGCTCACCCACGATAGTAGCGGGAGCTGAGACCCAGTACTTC; CDR3aa: CASSPTIVAGAETQYF
j_gene: TRBJ1-6; abundance: few; d_gene: TRBD1; v_gene: TRBV6-2/TRBV6-3; CDR3nt: TGTGCCAGCAGCTGGGCGGGACAGGAGAATTCACCCCTCCACTTT; CDR3aa: CASSWAGQENSPLHF
j_gene: TRBJ2-3; abundance: few; d_gene: TRBD2; v_gene: TRBV6-5; CDR3nt: TGTGCCAGCAGTTACGGGCGGCGGGGGGGCATAAGCACAGATACGCAGTATTTT; CDR3aa: CASSYGRRGGISTDTQYF
j_gene: TRBJ2-1; abundance: few; d_gene: NA; v_gene: TRBV5-5; CDR3nt: TGTGCCAGCAGCTTGTGGCTCGGGTTTGAGCAGTTCTTC; CDR3aa: CASSLWLGFEQFF
j_gene: TRBJ2-3; abundance: NA; d_gene: NA; v_gene: TRBV5-1; CDR3nt: TGCGCCAGCAGCTTGAACCCAGGATACATCAGCACAGATACGCAGTATTTT; CDR3aa: CASSLNPGYISTDTQYF
j_gene: TRBJ2-1; abundance: few; d_gene: NA; v_gene: TRBV20-1; CDR3nt: TGCAGTGCTCCCGGGACAACCTACAATGAGCAGTTCTTC; CDR3aa: CSAPGTTYNEQFF
j_gene: TRBJ1-1; abundance: many; d_gene: NA; v_gene: TRBV29-1; CDR3nt: TGCAGCGTGCGACACTTTCGCTGGGGCCAGAACACTGAAGCTTTCTTT; CDR3aa: CSVRHFRWGQNTEAFF
j_gene: TRBJ1-5; abundance: many; d_gene: NA; v_gene: TRBV10-3; CDR3nt: TGTGCCACCTTTGGACATACCGACAATCAGCCCCAGCATTTT; CDR3aa: CATFGHTDNQPQHF
j_gene: TRBJ1-4; abundance: many; d_gene: NA; v_gene: TRBV29-1; CDR3nt: TGCAGCGTTTTAGAGGGCGAAAAACTGTTTTTT; CDR3aa: CSVLEGEKLFF
j_gene: TRBJ2-5; abundance: NA; d_gene: NA; v_gene: TRBV4-1; CDR3nt: TGCGCCAGCAGCCAAGATGGGACGGGACCCCAAGAGACCCAGTACTTC; CDR3aa: CASSQDGTGPQETQYF
j_gene: TRBJ2-1; abundance: few; d_gene: NA; v_gene: TRBV7-2; CDR3nt: TGTGCCAGTAAGCTCTTAGCGCGGGTCAATGAGCAGTTCTTC; CDR3aa: CASKLLARVNEQFF
j_gene: TRBJ2-5; abundance: NA; d_gene: NA; v_gene: TRBV9; CDR3nt: TGTGCCAGCAGCGCTGGGAGAGTCCAAGAGACCCAGTACTTC; CDR3aa: CASSAGRVQETQYF
j_gene: TRBJ2-7; abundance: NA; d_gene: TRBD1; v_gene: TRBV5-6; CDR3nt: TGTGCCAGCAGCTCTAAGTGGGACAGACCCTACGAGCAGTACTTC; CDR3aa: CASSSKWDRPYEQYF
j_gene: TRBJ2-4; abundance: NA; d_gene: NA; v_gene: TRBV7-2; CDR3nt: TGTGCCAGCAGCTCGCGGACCAGGGACATAAAAAACATTCAGTACTTC; CDR3aa: CASSSRTRDIKNIQYF
j_gene: TRBJ2-2; abundance: NA; d_gene: TRBD1; v_gene: TRBV6-5; CDR3nt: TGTGCCAGCAGTTACTCTGTGGGACAGGGGAACACCGGGGAGCTGTTTTTT; CDR3aa: CASSYSVGQGNTGELFF
j_gene: TRBJ1-2; abundance: NA; d_gene: NA; v_gene: TRBV4-3; CDR3nt: TGCGCCAGCAGCCAAGATGACCCCAGCTATGGCTACACCTTC; CDR3aa: CASSQDDPSYGYTF
j_gene: TRBJ1-1; abundance: few; d_gene: TRBD1; v_gene: TRBV6-5; CDR3nt: TGTGCCAGCAGTTATACCGGGACAGGGGCTGGGGGCACTGAAGCTTTCTTT; CDR3aa: CASSYTGTGAGGTEAFF
j_gene: TRBJ1-2; abundance: NA; d_gene: TRBD1; v_gene: TRBV28; CDR3nt: TGTGCCAGCAGTTCACGACAGGGGAACTATGGCTACACCTTC; CDR3aa: CASSSRQGNYGYTF
j_gene: TRBJ1-1; abundance: few; d_gene: NA; v_gene: TRBV20-1; CDR3nt: TGCAGTGCTAGAGATCCCGGGGGGGACACTGAAGCTTTCTTT; CDR3aa: CSARDPGGDTEAFF
j_gene: TRBJ2-1; abundance: NA; d_gene: TRBD1; v_gene: TRBV27; CDR3nt: TGTGCCAGCAGTTTATCCCTAAGGTCAGGGGGCTACAATGAGCAGTTCTTC; CDR3aa: CASSLSLRSGGYNEQFF
j_gene: TRBJ1-4; abundance: NA; d_gene: NA; v_gene: TRBV7-2; CDR3nt: TGTGCCAGCAGCCCTAATGCGTATGAAAAACTGTTTTTT; CDR3aa: CASSPNAYEKLFF